This TCR beta chain emerged from a study of cytomegalovirus exposure and HLA in healthy donors. This clone was counted a few times. Trimming cost V 7 bases and J 7 bases, with 17 bases left between them. The V gene's germline CDR1 is MNHNY and CDR2 SVGAGI (reference sequence). The CDR3 is 15 residues long. PCR used 60 Vbeta primers and 13 Jbeta primers. TCRdb's copy holds only in-frame clones and misses some; the assay was immunoSEQ multiplex PCR. Of roughly 88,000 clones in the sample, approximately 70% were seen once. The source of this sequence is a man aged 50-59 years in good health and CMV-seronegative. This chain joins TRBV6-6 and TRBJ1-6; D is possibly TRBD1 (5 bases). The sample consisted of PBMCs. CDR3 protein: CASTIQAGKNSPLHF. The DNA of the CDR3 is TGTGCCAGCACCATACAGGCAGGGAAGAATTCACCCCTCCACTTT.